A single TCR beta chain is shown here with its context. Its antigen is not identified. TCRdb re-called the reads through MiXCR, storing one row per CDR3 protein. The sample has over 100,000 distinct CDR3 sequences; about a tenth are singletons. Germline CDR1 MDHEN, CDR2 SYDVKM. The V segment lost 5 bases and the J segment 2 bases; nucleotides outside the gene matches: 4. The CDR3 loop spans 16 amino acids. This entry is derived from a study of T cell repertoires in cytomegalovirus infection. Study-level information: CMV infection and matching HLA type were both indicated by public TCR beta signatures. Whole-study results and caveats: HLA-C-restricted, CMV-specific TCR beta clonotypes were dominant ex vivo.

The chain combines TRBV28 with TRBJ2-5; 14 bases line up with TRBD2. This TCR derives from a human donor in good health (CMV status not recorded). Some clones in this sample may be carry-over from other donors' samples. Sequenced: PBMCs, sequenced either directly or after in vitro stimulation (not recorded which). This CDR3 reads CASSPRLAGGQETQYF. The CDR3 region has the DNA TGTGCCAGCAGTCCTCGACTAGCGGGAGGGCAAGAGACCCAGTACTTC.